Sequencing of this T cell receptor beta chain was carried out in a study of cytomegalovirus exposure and HLA in healthy donors. The PCR contained 60 Vbeta and 13 Jbeta primers. The table came from immunoSEQ multiplex PCR; TCRdb's copy has only in-frame clones and leaves some out. The table shows 90,000 to 150,000 clones, with approximately 81% occurring only once. Trimming cost V 0 bases and J 3 bases; bases outside gene matches: 8. Germline CDR1 reads MNHEY; CDR2 reads SMNVEV (reference sequence). The CDR3 covers 16 residues. The V gene is TRBV27, the J gene TRBJ2-7; 7 nucleotides match TRBD1. The sequencing input was PBMCs. This sequence was found in a woman in her 40s in good health and CMV-seronegative. Here the CDR3 DNA reads TGTGCCAGCAGTTTATCGAGAGGACAGGTATTCTACGAGCAGTACTTC. This translates into CASSLSRGQVFYEQYF.